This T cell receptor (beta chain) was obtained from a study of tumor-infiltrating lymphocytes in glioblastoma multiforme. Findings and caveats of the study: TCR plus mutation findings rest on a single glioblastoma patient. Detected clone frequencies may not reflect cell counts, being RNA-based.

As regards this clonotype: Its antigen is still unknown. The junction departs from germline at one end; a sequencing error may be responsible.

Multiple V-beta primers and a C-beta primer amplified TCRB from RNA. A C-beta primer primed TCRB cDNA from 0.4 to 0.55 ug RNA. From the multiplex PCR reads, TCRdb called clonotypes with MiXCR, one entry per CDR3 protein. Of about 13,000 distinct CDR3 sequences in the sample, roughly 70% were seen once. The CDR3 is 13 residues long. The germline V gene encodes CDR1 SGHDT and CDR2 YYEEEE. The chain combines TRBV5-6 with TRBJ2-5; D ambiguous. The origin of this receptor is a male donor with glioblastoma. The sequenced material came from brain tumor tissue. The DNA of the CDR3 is TGTGCCAGCAACTTGAAGGAAGAAGAGACCCAGTACTTC. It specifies CASNLKEEETQYF.